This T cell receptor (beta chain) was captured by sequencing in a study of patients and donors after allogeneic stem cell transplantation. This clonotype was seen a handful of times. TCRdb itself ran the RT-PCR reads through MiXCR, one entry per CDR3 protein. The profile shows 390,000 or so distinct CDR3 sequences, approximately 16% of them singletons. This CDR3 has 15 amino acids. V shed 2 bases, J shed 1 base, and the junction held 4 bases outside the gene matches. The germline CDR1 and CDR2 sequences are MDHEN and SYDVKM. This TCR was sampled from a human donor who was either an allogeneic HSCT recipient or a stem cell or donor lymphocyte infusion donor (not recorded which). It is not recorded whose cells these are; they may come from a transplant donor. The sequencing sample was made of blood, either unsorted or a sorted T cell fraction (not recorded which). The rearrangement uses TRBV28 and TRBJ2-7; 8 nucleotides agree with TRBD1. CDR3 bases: TGTGCCAGCAGTTTACTCCGGGACAGGTCCTACGAGCAGTACTTC. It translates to CASSLLRDRSYEQYF.